This passage covers 13 T cell receptor beta chains from one sample sequenced in a study of human versus mouse CDR3 diversity and MHC coevolution. The repertoire was sequenced with immunoSEQ multiplex PCR; TCRdb's copy has only in-frame clones and lacks some. Found here are some 60,000 clones, roughly 93% of them singletons; the top ten hold about 19%. Specimen: naive CD4+ T cells from blood. The sample's subset: CD45RO-negative CD62L-positive naive CD4 T cells. The receptors originated from a person between 55 and 69 years old in good health.

The V gene is TRBV29-1, the J gene TRBJ2-7; 8 nucleotides align to TRBD2. V shed 5 bases, J shed 6 bases, and the junction held 9 bases outside the gene matches. This CDR3 contains 13 residues. Germline-derived CDR1 and CDR2 are SQVTM and ANQGSEA. DNA of the CDR3: TGCAGCGTTTCGGGGGGGACAACAGTCGAGCAGTACTTC. Translated: CSVSGGTTVEQYF.

This clone was picked up one time. The genes are TRBV10-2 and TRBJ1-4; tentative D call: TRBD1 (6 bases). The CDR3 totals 15 residues. V gave up 11 bases and J gave up 2 bases, with 18 bases separating them. Germline loops: CDR1 WSHSY, CDR2 SAAADI. CDR3 nucleotide sequence: TGCGCCCGTAACACAGGGTTGGGGACTAATGAAAAACTGTTTTTT. This gives the protein CARNTGLGTNEKLFF.

The rearrangement uses TRBV4-1 and TRBJ1-5; 8 bases agree with TRBD1. The germline V gene encodes CDR1 MGHRA and CDR2 YSYEKL. The CDR3 contains 15 residues. J was trimmed by 4 bases and V by 1 base; bases with no gene match: 3. The CDR3 DNA is TGCGCCAGCAGCCAAGGGACAGGGAGGAATCAGCCCCAGCATTTT. Its protein product is CASSQGTGRNQPQHF.

This clone appeared a single time. The rearrangement uses TRBV5-8 and TRBJ1-5, with a tentative D call TRBD1 (6 bases). The CDR3 runs 14 residues. CDR1 and CDR2 from the germline V gene are SGHTS and YDEGEE. V was pared by 4 bases and J by 4 bases, with 12 bases between. CDR3 DNA: TGTGCCAGCAGCGCCCGGACAGCTAATCAGCCCCAGCATTTT. Translated: CASSARTANQPQHF.

This clone was detected only once. The chain has TRBV11-3 and TRBJ2-2, with 7 bases identical to TRBD1. Trimming at V came to 6 bases and at J to 7 bases, leaving 8 bases not matched to a gene. Germline loops: CDR1 SGHNT, CDR2 YENEEA. This CDR3 region has 14 residues. CDR3 amino acids: CASRSRQGGGELFF. DNA for the CDR3: TGTGCCAGCAGATCCAGACAGGGCGGCGGGGAGCTGTTTTTT.

The J gene is TRBJ2-5, the V gene TRBV9; D may be TRBD1 (6 bases). The J call is in doubt because the DNA end fits TRBJ2-7 better. The germline CDR1 and CDR2 sequences are SGDLS and YYNGEE. The CDR3 sequence is 14 residues long. CDR3 nucleotide sequence: TGTGCCAGCAGTGCACAGGGTCGCCCCTACGAGCAGTACTTC. Translation gives CASSAQGRPYEQYF.

J is TRBJ1-2 and V is TRBV14; weak D call: TRBD1 (5 bases). The CDR3 consists of 13 residues. The germline V gene encodes CDR1 SGHDN and CDR2 FVKESK. Trimming took off 7 bases at V and 7 bases at J, with 16 bases between the two ends. For the CDR3, the DNA is TGTGCCAGCACCCAGAGCCCGACAGCTGGCTACACCTTC. As protein: CASTQSPTAGYTF.

J is TRBJ1-5 and V is TRBV6-5, with D maybe TRBD1 (6 bases). The CDR3 is made up of 15 amino acids. V was trimmed by 5 bases and J by 3 bases, leaving 14 bases between them. Germline values: CDR1 MNHEY, CDR2 SVGAGI. This CDR3 reads CASSRQQGYNQPQHF. CDR3 bases: TGTGCCAGCAGTCGCCAACAGGGATACAATCAGCCCCAGCATTTT.

This clone was seen just once. V usage is TRBV5-1 and J usage is TRBJ2-5, with 7 bases aligning to TRBD1. Unmatched junction bases numbered 14, after V lost 4 bases and J lost 2 bases. Germline values: CDR1 SGHRS, CDR2 YFSETQ. The CDR3 is 17 residues long. In DNA form, the CDR3 reads TGCGCCAGCAGCCCCACCCCTGCCCGACAGGGTCAAGAGACCCAGTACTTC. Its translation is CASSPTPARQGQETQYF.

CDR3 coding DNA: TGCGCCAGCAGTGCCAGTACCGCCGGGGAGCTGTTTTTT. It is translated as CASSASTAGELFF. The V gene is TRBV10-1, the J gene TRBJ2-2; D not certain. Germline CDR1 WNHNN, CDR2 SYGVQD (reference sequence). Trimming removed 4 bases from V and 6 bases from J, with 9 bases in between. This CDR3 has 13 residues.

The chain uses TRBV7-5 and TRBJ1-2. TRBV7-5 is reported as a pseudogene. This CDR3 is 13 amino acids long. The CDR3 region is CASSQGLGNGYTF. The DNA of the CDR3 is TGTGCCAGCAGCCAGGGACTTGGAAATGGCTACACCTTC.

This clone was observed a handful of times. This chain joins TRBV5-1 and TRBJ2-7, with a possible D match to TRBD2 (5 bases). V lost 4 bases to trimming and J lost 2 bases, with 19 bases between them. This CDR3 has 16 amino acids. Germline assignment: CDR1 SGHRS and CDR2 YFSETQ. CDR3 sequence (DNA): TGCGCCAGCAGCGCTGGAGGAACCCGAACGCCCTACGAGCAGTACTTC. Translated: CASSAGGTRTPYEQYF.

The count of this clone is one. This sequence joins TRBV10-3 and TRBJ1-1; D not resolved. The CDR3 totals 12 residues. Looked up from germline, CDR1 is ENHRY and CDR2 is SYGVKD. With 0 bases removed from V and 6 bases from J, the gap between germline ends came to 5 bases. DNA for the CDR3: TGTGCCATCAGTGAGTCTGGCTCTGAAGCTTTCTTT. As protein: CAISESGSEAFF.